These T cell receptor beta chains were read from a single sample in a study of cytomegalovirus exposure and HLA in healthy donors. This table comes from immunoSEQ multiplex PCR, and its TCRdb copy is limited to in-frame clones, with some not included. The table shows 110,000 to 150,000 clones, with 65% to 80% occurring only once. The specimen sequenced was PBMCs. The receptor source for this set is a man aged 25-40 years in good health and CMV-seronegative. The conserved cysteine and the conserved F or W are not part of the CDR3 here. Size is omitted from some rows. Given values are once, few, many or a class for expanded clones.

once	TRBV10-3	AISGENTEAF
few	TRBV6-5	ASSYDGTPPYEQY
few	TRBV19	ASSISSGVGPGELF
few	TRBV6-5	ASSYRDIGYEQY
.	TRBV10-2	ASAVLAEGGEQY
.	TRBV29-1	SVELDKAEAF
few	TRBV5-4	ASSLGATGAQEQY
.	TRBV5-6	ASSLTGHQETQY
few	TRBV4-1	ASSRTPGDTEAF
few	TRBV28	ASSGRAGTDYEQY
.	TRBV28	ASSSLGLADYSRGEQF
.	TRBV4-2	ASSPQGTSGANVLT
.	TRBV5-1	ASSLDGQVYEQY
few	TRBV7-9	ASLGNRGGTEAF
.	TRBV28	ASSFTGTGGYEQY
.	TRBV9	ASSVAETQY
.	TRBV7-6	ASSLEAAGANVLT
few	TRBV6-5	ASTSGVVGYT
few	TRBV10-3	AISESKQDGELF
.	TRBV2	ASSDRVGGGETQY
.	TRBV10-2	ASSGTAASRKETQY
.	TRBV15	ATTSHSEGSLEQY
.	TRBV27	ASSSYPGLAGGPADTQY
once	TRBV30	AWTGMPNEKLF
.	TRBV30	AWGRVDIFDSPLH
.	TRBV15	ATSTDTGAFDEQY
.	TRBV5-4	ASSSDRGGSNEQLF
few	TRBV5-5	ASSPRGLEEQY
once	TRBV10-3	AISESGAGGLQETQY
once	TRBV2	ASRMGQGGNTEAF
.	TRBV27	ASSFGLGQSYEQY
once	TRBV30	ASLRDKSSYEQY
.	TRBV5-6	ASSLALAGLYEQY
.	TRBV4-1	ASSQGVSRGIEQF
.	TRBV11-2	ASSGAGSYEQY
.	TRBV9	ASSVAPGGQETQY
.	TRBV7-2	ASSLEWGPKHSYNEQF
.	TRBV19	ASKGERGETQY
.	TRBV6-5	ASSYSEQSNYGYT
.	TRBV29-1	SVQPLAGEINIQY
.	TRBV28	ASSPLVKKLF
.	TRBV5-4	ASSFSPSYEQY
.	TRBV29-1	SVEEQSWNTEAF
.	TRBV7-6	ASSLAEGAVYGYT
.	TRBV27	ASSLAGGLSQPQH
.	TRBV9	ASSGAGGLADTQY
.	TRBV5-8	ASSLDGTYNEQF
.	TRBV5-1	ASSLAGRETQY
.	TRBV30	AWSVGPIYEQY
.	TRBV6-5	ASSVRGTTNTEAF
.	TRBV6-1	ASSRGVINEKLF
.	TRBV7-8	ASNPWVAGESVNTGELF